The following is a T cell receptor (beta chain) sequence with its context. Its specificity is unknown. This specimen belongs to a study of shared clonotypes between healthy human individuals. Whole-study context: The donor group consisted of two women and three men, aged 18 to 49. Three plates each covered CD4 naive and memory; CD8 naive two, CD8 memory one.

Naivety among CD8 cells was defined by CD45RO negativity and positive CCR7 selection, thereby excluding terminally differentiated effector memory CD45RA+ cells. 200 to 250 ng DNA, tens of thousands of T cell genomes, went into each sorted-subset replicate PCR. Some clones are missing from TCRdb's copy, which holds only in-frame ones; the method was immunoSEQ multiplex PCR. Of roughly 770,000 clones in the sample, 90% to 97% are singletons; the top ten hold less than 0.25%. The CDR3 is made up of 18 amino acids. CDR1 LNHNV and CDR2 YYDKDF come from the germline V gene (reference sequence). V was trimmed by 3 bases and J by 1 base, leaving 21 bases between them. Study-wide points: It was observed that 5% to 6.5% of naive CD4 clonotypes were shared across several donors.

This chain connects TRBV15 to TRBJ1-2, with D possibly TRBD1 on 5 matching bases. The clonotype was recovered from a man aged 25 to 45 in good health. The sequencing sample was made of naive CD8+ T cells sorted from blood. CDR3 nucleotides: TGTGCCACCAGCAGCGACCTCACCTCGGGACGGAGTAACTATGGCTACACCTTC. This gives the protein CATSSDLTSGRSNYGYTF.